The entry below gives a single T cell receptor (beta chain) sequence along with its context. In the source study's methods: Reference gene primer amplification yielded estimated nucleated cell counts. Profiled with immunoSEQ multiplex PCR; TCRdb holds only in-frame clones, not every one. V, J and clone size derive from that table, while D and trimming were established from the DNA sequence. The table includes about 200,000 clones, about 88% detected once. This sample stems from a study of blood T cell repertoires in COVID-19. Input material: peripheral blood. The sequence was collected from a man aged 55 to 70 with acute or convalescent COVID-19.

CDR3 sequence reads: CSVDRYQETQYF. CDR3 sequence (DNA): TGCAGCGTAGACAGGTACCAAGAGACCCAGTACTTC. The rearrangement links TRBV29-1 to TRBJ2-5; a weak D match, TRBD1 (6 bases). Trimming shortened V by 6 bases and J by 0 bases, and 8 bases separated the two germline ends. The germline V gene has CDR1 SQVTM and CDR2 ANQGSEA. This CDR3 has 12 amino acids.